This T cell receptor beta chain came from a study of post-analysis software for immune sequencing data. The study's findings and limits: In patients, TRBV5-6, TRBV5-1 and TRBV20-1 belonged to four or five TRBV segments found more frequently than in controls. Same-batch samples co-clustered strongly by F measure. Normalized Chao1 diversity was significantly reduced in patients versus controls.

In regard to this clonotype: Its antigen is unknown.

CDR1 and CDR2 (germline): SGHTA, FQGTGA. The CDR3 is 15 amino acids. V dropped 5 bases and J dropped 8; count of bases not matched to a gene: 11. Unique molecular identifiers had been added to the TCR beta cDNA libraries. TCRdb reprocessed the PCR reads via MiXCR and lists one record per CDR3 protein. The table includes about 430,000 distinct CDR3 sequences, approximately 38% detected once. The chain recombines TRBV7-3 with TRBJ2-4; 8 bases match TRBD2. Material: blood. The receptor's source is a girl aged 2-15 years with multiple sclerosis. CDR3 in DNA: TGTGCCAGCAGCCGAGGGAGCGGGGGCTCGGACATTCAGTACTTC. Protein product: CASSRGSGGSDIQYF.